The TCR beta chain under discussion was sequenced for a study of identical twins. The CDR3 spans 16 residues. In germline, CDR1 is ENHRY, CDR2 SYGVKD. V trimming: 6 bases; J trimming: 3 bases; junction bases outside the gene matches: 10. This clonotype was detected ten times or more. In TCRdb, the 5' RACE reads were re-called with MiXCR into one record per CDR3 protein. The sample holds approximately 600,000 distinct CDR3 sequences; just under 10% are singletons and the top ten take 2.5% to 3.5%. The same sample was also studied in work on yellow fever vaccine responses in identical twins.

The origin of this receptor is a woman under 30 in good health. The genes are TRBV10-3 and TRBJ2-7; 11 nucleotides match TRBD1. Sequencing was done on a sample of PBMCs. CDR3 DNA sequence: TGTGCCATCAGCCCCCAGAGGACAGGGGGCAGCTACGAGCAGTACTTC. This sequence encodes CAISPQRTGGSYEQYF.